The rows below give T cell receptor beta chains drawn from one sample of a study of human T cells and chemical hapten exposure. TCRdb fed the RACE reads into MiXCR, producing one record per CDR3 protein. The repertoire includes under 400,000 distinct CDR3 sequences, approximately 5.1% of them detected once, and 2.5% to 3% sits in the top ten. Sequenced here: whole blood, sampled in connection with sensitization to the hapten diphenylcyclopropenone (DPC). The source of these receptors is a woman aged 45 to 65 with alopecia areata. Some clones in this sample may be carry-over from other donors' samples. The CDR3 runs from the conserved cysteine through the conserved F or W. The order of the fields is V gene, D gene, clone size, J gene, CDR3 protein, CDR3 DNA. The D gene is left open where the match is weak. Clone size is stated in some rows and not others, as once, few, many or a class when expanded.

V: TRBV25-1; D: TRBD2; size: many; J: TRBJ2-7; CDR3: CDCGTRGYEQYF; DNA: TGTGACTGCGGGACTAGGGGCTACGAGCAGTACTTC
V: TRBV12-3/TRBV12-4; D: -; size: many; J: TRBJ2-7; CDR3: CASSLGYPYEQYF; DNA: TGTGCCAGCAGTTTAGGATATCCCTACGAGCAGTACTTC
V: TRBV2; D: -; size: many; J: TRBJ1-3; CDR3: CASSDYRQGYDSGNTIYF; DNA: TGTGCCAGCAGTGATTATCGGCAGGGGTATGATTCGGGAAACACCATATATTTT
V: TRBV18; D: -; size: -; J: TRBJ1-4; CDR3: CASSPPILGKLFF; DNA: TGTGCCAGCTCACCACCTATTCTAGGGAAACTGTTTTTT
V: TRBV30; D: -; size: many; J: TRBJ1-1; CDR3: CAWSFLGMNTEAFF; DNA: TGTGCCTGGAGTTTCCTCGGAATGAACACTGAAGCTTTCTTT
V: TRBV30; D: -; size: few; J: TRBJ2-1; CDR3: CAWSVVGTQQFF; DNA: TGTGCCTGGAGTGTCGTCGGCACCCAGCAGTTCTTC
V: TRBV25-1; D: TRBD1; size: few; J: TRBJ1-4; CDR3: CASSLWTGTNEKLFF; DNA: TGTGCCAGCAGTCTCTGGACAGGGACTAATGAAAAACTGTTTTTT
V: TRBV5-1; D: -; size: many; J: TRBJ2-3; CDR3: CASSSGTPGTDTQYF; DNA: TGCGCCAGCAGCTCCGGGACACCTGGGACAGATACGCAGTATTTT
V: TRBV6-1; D: TRBD1; size: few; J: TRBJ1-1; CDR3: CASREDRALVNTEAFF; DNA: TGTGCCAGCAGAGAGGACAGGGCATTGGTGAACACTGAAGCTTTCTTT
V: TRBV28; D: TRBD2; size: many; J: TRBJ2-2; CDR3: CASLPGLAGHGELFF; DNA: TGTGCCAGCTTGCCGGGACTAGCGGGACACGGGGAGCTGTTTTTT
V: TRBV2; D: -; size: many; J: TRBJ2-5; CDR3: CASSDVGSLETQYF; DNA: TGTGCCAGCAGTGACGTAGGATCCCTGGAGACCCAGTACTTC
V: TRBV3-1; D: TRBD1; size: few; J: TRBJ2-7; CDR3: CASSQRGQGDYEQYF; DNA: TGTGCCAGCAGCCAACGCGGACAGGGTGACTACGAGCAGTACTTC
V: TRBV30; D: TRBD2; size: many; J: TRBJ2-5; CDR3: CAVGAGVAPQETQYF; DNA: TGTGCCGTTGGGGCGGGGGTCGCACCTCAAGAGACCCAGTACTTC
V: TRBV20-1; D: -; size: many; J: TRBJ1-4; CDR3: CSAPGPTKEKLFF; DNA: TGCAGTGCGCCGGGCCCCACAAAGGAAAAACTGTTTTTT